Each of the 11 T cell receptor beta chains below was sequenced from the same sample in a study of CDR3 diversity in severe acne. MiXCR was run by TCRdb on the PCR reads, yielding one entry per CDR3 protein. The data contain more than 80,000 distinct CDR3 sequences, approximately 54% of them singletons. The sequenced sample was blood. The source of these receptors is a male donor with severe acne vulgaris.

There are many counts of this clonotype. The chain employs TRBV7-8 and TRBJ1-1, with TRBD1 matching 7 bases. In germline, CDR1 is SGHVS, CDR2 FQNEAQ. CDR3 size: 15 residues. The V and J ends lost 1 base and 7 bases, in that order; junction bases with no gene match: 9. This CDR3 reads CASSLGQGPGIEAFF. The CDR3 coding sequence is TGTGCCAGCAGCTTAGGACAGGGACCCGGAATTGAAGCTTTCTTT.

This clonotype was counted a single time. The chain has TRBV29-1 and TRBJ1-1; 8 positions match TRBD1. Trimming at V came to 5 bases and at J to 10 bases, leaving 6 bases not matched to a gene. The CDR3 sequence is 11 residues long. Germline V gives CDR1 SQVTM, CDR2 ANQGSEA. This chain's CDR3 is CSVQTGVAAFF. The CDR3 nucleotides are TGCAGCGTTCAGACAGGGGTTGCAGCTTTCTTT.

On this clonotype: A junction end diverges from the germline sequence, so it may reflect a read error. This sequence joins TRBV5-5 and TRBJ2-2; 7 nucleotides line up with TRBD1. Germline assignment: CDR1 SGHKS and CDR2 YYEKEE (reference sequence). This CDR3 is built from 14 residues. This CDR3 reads CTSSPDRDTGELFF. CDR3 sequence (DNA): TGTACCAGCAGCCCCGACAGGGACACCGGGGAGCTGTTTTTT.

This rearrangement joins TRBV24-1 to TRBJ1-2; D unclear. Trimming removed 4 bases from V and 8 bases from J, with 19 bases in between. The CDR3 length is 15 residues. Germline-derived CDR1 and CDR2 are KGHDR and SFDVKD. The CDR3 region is CATSDPLSREEGYTF. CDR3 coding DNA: TGTGCCACCAGTGACCCCCTGTCACGGGAGGAAGGCTACACCTTC.

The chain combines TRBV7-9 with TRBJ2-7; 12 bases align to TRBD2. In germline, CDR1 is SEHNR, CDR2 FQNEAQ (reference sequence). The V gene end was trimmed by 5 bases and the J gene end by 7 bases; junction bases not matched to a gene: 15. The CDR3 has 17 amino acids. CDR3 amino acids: CASSRTRTSGVYEEQYF. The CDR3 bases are TGTGCCAGCAGCCGCACCCGGACTAGCGGGGTGTACGAGGAGCAGTACTTC. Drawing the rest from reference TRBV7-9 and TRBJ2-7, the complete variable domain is DTGVSQNPRHKITKRGQNVTFRCDPISEHNRLYWYRQTLGQGPEFLTYFQNEAQLEKSRLLSDRFSAERPKGSFSTLEIQRTEQGDSAMYLCASSRTRTSGVYEEQYFGPGTRLTVT.

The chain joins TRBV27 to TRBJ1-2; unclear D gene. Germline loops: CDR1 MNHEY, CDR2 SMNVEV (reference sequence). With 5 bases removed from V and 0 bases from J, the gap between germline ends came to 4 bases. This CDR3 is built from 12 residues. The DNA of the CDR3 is TGTGCCAGCAGTCCAACTAACTATGGCTACACCTTC. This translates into CASSPTNYGYTF.

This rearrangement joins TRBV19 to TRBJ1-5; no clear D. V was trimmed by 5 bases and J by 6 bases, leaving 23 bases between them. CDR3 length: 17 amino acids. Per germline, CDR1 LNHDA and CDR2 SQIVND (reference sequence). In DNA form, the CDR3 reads TGTGCCAGTAGTCAAGGCGTGGGGATAGAGCCTAGTCAGCCCCAGCATTTT. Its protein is CASSQGVGIEPSQPQHF.

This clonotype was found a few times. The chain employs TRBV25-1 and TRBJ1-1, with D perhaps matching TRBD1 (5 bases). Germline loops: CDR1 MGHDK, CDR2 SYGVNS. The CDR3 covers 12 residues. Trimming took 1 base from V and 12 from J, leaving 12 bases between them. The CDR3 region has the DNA TGTGCCAGCAGTGAATCCGGGCAGGGCCCTTTCTTT. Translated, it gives CASSESGQGPFF. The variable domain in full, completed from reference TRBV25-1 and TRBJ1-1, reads EADIYQTPRYLVIGTGKKITLECSQTMGHDKMYWYQQDPGMELHLIHYSYGVNSTEKGDLSSESTVSRIRTEHFPLTLESARPSHTSQYLCASSESGQGPFFGQGTRLTVV.

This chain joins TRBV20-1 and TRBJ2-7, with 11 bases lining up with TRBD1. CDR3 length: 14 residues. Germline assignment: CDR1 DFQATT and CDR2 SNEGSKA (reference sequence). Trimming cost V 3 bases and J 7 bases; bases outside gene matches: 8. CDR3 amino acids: CSARNSGTGGEQYF. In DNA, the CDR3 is TGCAGTGCTAGGAATAGCGGGACAGGGGGGGAGCAGTACTTC.

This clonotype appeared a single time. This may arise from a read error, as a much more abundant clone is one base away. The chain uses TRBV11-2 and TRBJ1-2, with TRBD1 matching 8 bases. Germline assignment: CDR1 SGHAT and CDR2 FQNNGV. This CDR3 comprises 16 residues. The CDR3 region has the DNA TGTGCCGGCAGCCCCACTACCAGGGGGCTAAGGTATGGCTACACCTTC. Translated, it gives CAGSPTTRGLRYGYTF.

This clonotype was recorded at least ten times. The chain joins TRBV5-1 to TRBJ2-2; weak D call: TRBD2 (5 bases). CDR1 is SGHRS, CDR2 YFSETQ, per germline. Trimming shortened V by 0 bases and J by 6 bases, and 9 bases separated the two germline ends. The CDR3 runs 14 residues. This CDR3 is CASSLGWESGELFF. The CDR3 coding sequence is TGCGCCAGCAGCTTGGGTTGGGAGTCCGGGGAGCTGTTTTTT.